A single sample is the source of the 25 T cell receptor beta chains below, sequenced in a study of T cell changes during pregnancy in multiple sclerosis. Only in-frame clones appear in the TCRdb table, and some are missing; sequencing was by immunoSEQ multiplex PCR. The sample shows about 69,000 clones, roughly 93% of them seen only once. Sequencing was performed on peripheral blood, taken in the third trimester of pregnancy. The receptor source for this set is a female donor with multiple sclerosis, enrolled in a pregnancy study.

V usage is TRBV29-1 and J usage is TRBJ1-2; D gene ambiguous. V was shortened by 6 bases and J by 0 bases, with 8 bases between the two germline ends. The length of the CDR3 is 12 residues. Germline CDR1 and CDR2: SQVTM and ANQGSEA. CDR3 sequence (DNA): TGCAGCGTCCAAGGAGCTAACTATGGCTACACCTTC. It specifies CSVQGANYGYTF.

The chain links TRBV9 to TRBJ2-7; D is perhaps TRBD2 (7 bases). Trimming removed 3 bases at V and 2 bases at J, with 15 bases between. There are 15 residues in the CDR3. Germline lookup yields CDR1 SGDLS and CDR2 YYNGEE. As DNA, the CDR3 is TGTGCCAGCAGCGCCACGGGGGGCCTAACCTACGAGCAGTACTTC. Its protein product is CASSATGGLTYEQYF.

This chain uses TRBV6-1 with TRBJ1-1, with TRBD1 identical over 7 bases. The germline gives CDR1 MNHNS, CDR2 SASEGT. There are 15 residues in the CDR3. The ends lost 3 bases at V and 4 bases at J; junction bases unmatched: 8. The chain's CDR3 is CASSDWATGVTEAFF. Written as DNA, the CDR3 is TGTGCCAGCAGTGATTGGGCCACAGGGGTCACTGAAGCTTTCTTT.

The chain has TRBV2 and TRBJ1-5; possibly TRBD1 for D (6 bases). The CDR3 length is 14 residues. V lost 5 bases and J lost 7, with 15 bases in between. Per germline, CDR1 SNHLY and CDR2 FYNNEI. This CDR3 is CASSSQGVEQPQHF. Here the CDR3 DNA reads TGTGCCAGCAGTTCACAGGGAGTTGAGCAGCCCCAGCATTTT.

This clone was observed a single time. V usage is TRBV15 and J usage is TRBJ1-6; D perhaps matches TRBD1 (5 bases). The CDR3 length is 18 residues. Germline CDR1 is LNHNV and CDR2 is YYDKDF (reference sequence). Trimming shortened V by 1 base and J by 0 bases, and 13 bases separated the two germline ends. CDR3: CATSRGRHRSSYNSPLHF. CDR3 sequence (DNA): TGTGCCACCAGCAGAGGAAGGCACAGGAGCTCCTATAATTCACCCCTCCACTTT.

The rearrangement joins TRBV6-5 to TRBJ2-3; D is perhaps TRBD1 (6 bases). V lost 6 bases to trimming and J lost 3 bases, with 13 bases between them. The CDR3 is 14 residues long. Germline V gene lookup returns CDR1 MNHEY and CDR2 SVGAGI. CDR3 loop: CASRWTESTDTQYF. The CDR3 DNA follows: TGTGCCAGCAGGTGGACAGAAAGTACAGATACGCAGTATTTT.

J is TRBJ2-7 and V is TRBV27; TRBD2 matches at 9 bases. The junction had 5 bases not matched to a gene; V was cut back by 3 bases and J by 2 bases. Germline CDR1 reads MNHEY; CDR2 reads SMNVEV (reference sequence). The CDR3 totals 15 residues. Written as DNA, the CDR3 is TGTGCCAGCAGTTTGAGGCGGGGGGGCCCCTACGAGCAGTACTTC. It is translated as CASSLRRGGPYEQYF.

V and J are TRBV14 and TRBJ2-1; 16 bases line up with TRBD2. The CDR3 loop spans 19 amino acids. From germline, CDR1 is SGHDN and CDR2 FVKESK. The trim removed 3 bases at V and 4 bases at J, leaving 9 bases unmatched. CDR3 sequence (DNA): TGTGCCAGCAGCCACAATCCGGGACTAGCGGGGGGGAGGTACAATGAGCAGTTCTTC. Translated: CASSHNPGLAGGRYNEQFF. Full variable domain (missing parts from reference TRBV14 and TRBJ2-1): EAGVTQFPSHSVIEKGQTVTLRCDPISGHDNLYWYRRVMGKEIKFLLHFVKESKQDESGMPNNRFLAERTGGTYSTLKVQPAELEDSGVYFCASSHNPGLAGGRYNEQFFGPGTRLTVL.

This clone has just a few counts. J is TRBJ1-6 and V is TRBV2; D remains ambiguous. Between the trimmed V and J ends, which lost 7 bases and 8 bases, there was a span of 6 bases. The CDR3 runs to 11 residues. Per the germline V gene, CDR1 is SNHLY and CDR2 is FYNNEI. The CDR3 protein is CASTEDSPLHF. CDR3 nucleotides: TGTGCCAGCACCGAGGATTCACCCCTCCACTTT. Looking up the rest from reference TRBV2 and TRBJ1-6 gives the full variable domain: EPEVTQTPSHQVTQMGQEVILRCVPISNHLYFYWYRQILGQKVEFLVSFYNNEISEKSEIFDDQFSVERPDGSNFTLKIRSTKLEDSAMYFCASTEDSPLHFGNGTRLTVT.

The CDR3 DNA follows: TGTGCCATCAGCGGGACAGCCGGGGACACTGAAGCTTTCTTT. It encodes CAISGTAGDTEAFF. The J gene is TRBJ1-1, the V gene TRBV10-3, with 7 bases that match TRBD1. The CDR3 covers 14 residues. Germline V gene data show CDR1 as ENHRY and CDR2 as SYGVKD. Germline trimming cut 6 bases from V and 3 bases from J; bases unmatched to any gene: 7.

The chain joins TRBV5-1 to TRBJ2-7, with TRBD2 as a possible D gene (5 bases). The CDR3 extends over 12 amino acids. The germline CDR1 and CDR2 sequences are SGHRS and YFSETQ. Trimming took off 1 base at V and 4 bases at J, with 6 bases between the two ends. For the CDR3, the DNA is TGCGCCAGCAGCTTGACGGGATACGAGCAGTACTTC. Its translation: CASSLTGYEQYF.

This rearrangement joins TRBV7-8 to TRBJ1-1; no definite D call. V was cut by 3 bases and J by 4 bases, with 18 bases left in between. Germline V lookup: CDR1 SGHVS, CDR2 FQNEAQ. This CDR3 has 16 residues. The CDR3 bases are TGTGCCAGCAGCTTCCCTCTGCGGGGTGGGGTCACTGAAGCTTTCTTT. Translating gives CASSFPLRGGVTEAFF.

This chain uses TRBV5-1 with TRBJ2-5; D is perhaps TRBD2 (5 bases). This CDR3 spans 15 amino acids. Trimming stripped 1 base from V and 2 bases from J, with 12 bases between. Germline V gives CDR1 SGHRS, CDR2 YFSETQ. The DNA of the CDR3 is TGCGCCAGCAGCTTGTCCGGGGTGAATCAAGAGACCCAGTACTTC. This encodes CASSLSGVNQETQYF.

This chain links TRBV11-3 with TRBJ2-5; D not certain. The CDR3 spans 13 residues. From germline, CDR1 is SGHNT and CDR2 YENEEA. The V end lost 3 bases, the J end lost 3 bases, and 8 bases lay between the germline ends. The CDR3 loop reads CASSFSAEETQYF. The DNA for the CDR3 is TGTGCCAGCAGCTTTTCTGCGGAAGAGACCCAGTACTTC.

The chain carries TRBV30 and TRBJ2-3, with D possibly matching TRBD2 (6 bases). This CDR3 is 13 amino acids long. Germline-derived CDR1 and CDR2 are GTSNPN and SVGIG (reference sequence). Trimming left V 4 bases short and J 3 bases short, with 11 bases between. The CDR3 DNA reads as TGTGCCTGGATATTTGCGGGGACAGATACGCAGTATTTT. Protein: CAWIFAGTDTQYF.

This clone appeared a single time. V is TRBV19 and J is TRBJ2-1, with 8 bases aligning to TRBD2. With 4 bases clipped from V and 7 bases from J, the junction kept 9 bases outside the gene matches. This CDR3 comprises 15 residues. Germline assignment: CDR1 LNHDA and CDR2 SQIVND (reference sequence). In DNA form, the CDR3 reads TGTGCCAGTAGTAACCAGCGGGGGATCGGGAATGAGCAGTTCTTC. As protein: CASSNQRGIGNEQFF.

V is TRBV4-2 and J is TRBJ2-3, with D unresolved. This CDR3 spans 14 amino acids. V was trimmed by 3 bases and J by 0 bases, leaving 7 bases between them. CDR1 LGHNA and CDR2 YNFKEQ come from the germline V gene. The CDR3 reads CASSHDTSTDTQYF. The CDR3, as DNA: TGTGCCAGCAGCCATGACACTAGCACAGATACGCAGTATTTT.

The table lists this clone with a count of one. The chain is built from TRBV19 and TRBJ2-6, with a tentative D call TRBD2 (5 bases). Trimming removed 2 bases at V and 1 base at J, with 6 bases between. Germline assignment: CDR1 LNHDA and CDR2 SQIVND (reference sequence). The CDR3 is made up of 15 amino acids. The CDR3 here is CASSISGSGANVLTF. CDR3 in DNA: TGTGCCAGTAGTATATCGGGGTCTGGGGCCAACGTCCTGACTTTC. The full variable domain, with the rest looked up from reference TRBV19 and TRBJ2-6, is DGGITQSPKYLFRKEGQNVTLSCEQNLNHDAMYWYRQDPGQGLRLIYYSQIVNDFQKGDIAEGYSVSREKKESFPLTVTSAQKNPTAFYLCASSISGSGANVLTFGAGSRLTVL.

CDR3 in amino acids: CASSPRQGVVGYTF. CDR3 DNA: TGTGCCAGCAGCCCTCGACAGGGGGTTGTAGGCTACACCTTC. The chain recombines TRBV9 with TRBJ1-2; 9 nucleotides match TRBD1. This CDR3 is built from 14 residues. Trimming at V came to 4 bases and at J to 8 bases, leaving 9 bases not matched to a gene. Germline V lookup: CDR1 SGDLS, CDR2 YYNGEE.

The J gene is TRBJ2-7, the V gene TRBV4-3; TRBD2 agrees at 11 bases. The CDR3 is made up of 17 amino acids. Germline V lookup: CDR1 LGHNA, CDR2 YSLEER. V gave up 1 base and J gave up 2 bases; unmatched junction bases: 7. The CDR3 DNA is TGCGCCAGCAGCCAAGCCCTGGGACTAGCGGCTCCCTACGAGCAGTACTTC. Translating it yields CASSQALGLAAPYEQYF.

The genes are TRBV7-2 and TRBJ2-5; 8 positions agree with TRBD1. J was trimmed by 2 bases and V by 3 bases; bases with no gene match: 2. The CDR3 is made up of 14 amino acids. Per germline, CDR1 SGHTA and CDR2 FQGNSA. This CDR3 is CASSFDRGQETQYF. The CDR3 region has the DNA TGTGCCAGCAGCTTCGACAGGGGTCAAGAGACCCAGTACTTC.

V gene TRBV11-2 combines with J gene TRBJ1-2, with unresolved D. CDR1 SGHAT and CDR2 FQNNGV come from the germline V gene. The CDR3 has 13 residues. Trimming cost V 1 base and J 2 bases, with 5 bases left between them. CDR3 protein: CASSLGHNYGYTF. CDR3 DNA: TGTGCCAGCAGCTTAGGACACAACTATGGCTACACCTTC.

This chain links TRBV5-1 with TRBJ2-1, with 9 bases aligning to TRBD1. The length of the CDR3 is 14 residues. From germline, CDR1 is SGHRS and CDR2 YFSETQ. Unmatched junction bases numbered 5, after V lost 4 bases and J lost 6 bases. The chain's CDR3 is CASSAMDRGNEQFF. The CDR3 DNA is TGCGCCAGCAGCGCAATGGACAGGGGCAATGAGCAGTTCTTC.

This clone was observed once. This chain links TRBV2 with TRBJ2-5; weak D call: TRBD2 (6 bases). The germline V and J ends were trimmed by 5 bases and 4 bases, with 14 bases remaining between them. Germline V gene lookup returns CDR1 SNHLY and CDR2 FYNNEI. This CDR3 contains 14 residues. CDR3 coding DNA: TGTGCCAGCAGTATACTAGCAGGCGTAGAGACCCAGTACTTC. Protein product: CASSILAGVETQYF.

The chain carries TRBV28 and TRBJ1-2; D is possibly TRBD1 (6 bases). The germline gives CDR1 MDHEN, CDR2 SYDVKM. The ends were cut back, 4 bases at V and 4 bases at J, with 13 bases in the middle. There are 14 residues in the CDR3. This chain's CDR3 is CASSSGGRGYGYTF. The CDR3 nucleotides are TGTGCCAGCAGTTCGGGGGGGCGCGGCTATGGCTACACCTTC.